These 14 T cell receptor beta chains were all obtained from the same sample, sequenced in a study of early T cells in non-severe SARS-CoV-2 infection. TCRdb processed the 5' RACE reads anew with MiXCR; each CDR3 protein has one entry. The table lists about 48,000 distinct CDR3 sequences, 6.2% of them singletons. Sequencing used whole blood, obtained at baseline. All receptors come from an adult who was a healthcare worker with PCR-confirmed SARS-CoV-2 infection or an uninfected control (not recorded which).

V and J are TRBV14 and TRBJ2-7, with TRBD2 matching over 9 bases. This CDR3 comprises 14 residues. The germline CDR1 and CDR2 sequences are SGHDN and FVKESK. The junction had 7 bases not matched to a gene; V was cut back by 4 bases and J by 6 bases. CDR3: CASSPSGTRREQYF. The CDR3 bases are TGTGCCAGCAGCCCTAGCGGGACCCGACGCGAGCAGTACTTC.

This clonotype was observed many times. The J gene is TRBJ1-1, the V gene TRBV7-9, with D tentatively TRBD1 (6 bases). The CDR3 is 14 residues long. Germline CDR1 and CDR2: SEHNR and FQNEAQ (reference sequence). V lost 5 bases, J lost 4 bases, and 14 bases lay in between. CDR3 loop: CASSPSTGFTEAFF. The CDR3 bases are TGTGCCAGCAGCCCATCTACAGGGTTCACTGAAGCTTTCTTT.

This clonotype was observed a few times. The chain combines TRBV20-1 with TRBJ1-1; possibly TRBD1 for D (5 bases). This CDR3 has 13 amino acids. The germline gives CDR1 DFQATT, CDR2 SNEGSKA (reference sequence). V shed 6 bases and J shed 3 bases, with 14 bases lying between them. CDR3 in DNA: TGCAGTGCCCCCGGGGGGAGGGACACTGAAGCTTTCTTT. It codes for CSAPGGRDTEAFF.

This chain connects TRBV6-1 to TRBJ2-2; 7 nucleotides align to TRBD1. With 9 bases clipped from V and 3 bases from J, the junction kept 7 bases outside the gene matches. This CDR3 is built from 14 residues. Germline CDR1 reads MNHNS; CDR2 reads SASEGT. The CDR3, as DNA: TGTGCCAGACGGGAAGGGGGCGACACCGGGGAGCTGTTTTTT. Translating it yields CARREGGDTGELFF.

There are a few counts of this clonotype. The chain couples TRBV18 to TRBJ2-2; D not resolved. Germline loops: CDR1 KGHSH, CDR2 LQKENI. This CDR3 is built from 15 residues. Trimming left V 2 bases short and J 2 bases short, with 9 bases between. This CDR3 reads CASSPDIANTGELFF. CDR3 sequence (DNA): TGTGCCAGCTCACCAGACATAGCAAACACCGGGGAGCTGTTTTTT. The whole variable domain, remainder taken from reference TRBV18 and TRBJ2-2, is NAGVMQNPRHLVRRRGQEARLRCSPMKGHSHVYWYRQLPEEGLKFMVYLQKENIIDESGMPKERFSAEFPKEGPSILRIQQVVRGDSAAYFCASSPDIANTGELFFGEGSRLTVL.

This clonotype was seen ten or more times. V and J are TRBV11-3 and TRBJ2-1; 8 bases map to TRBD2. CDR3 length: 15 residues. The germline CDR1 and CDR2 sequences are SGHNT and YENEEA. J was trimmed by 10 bases and V by 4 bases; bases with no gene match: 12. The CDR3 is CASSSSGGRQGEQFF. For the CDR3, the DNA is TGTGCCAGCAGCTCCAGCGGCGGGAGGCAGGGGGAGCAGTTCTTC.

A few counts support this clonotype. The chain joins TRBV6-1 to TRBJ1-4; D is unresolved. The CDR3 has 14 amino acids. Germline V lookup: CDR1 MNHNS, CDR2 SASEGT. The V end lost 6 bases, the J end lost 8 bases, and 16 bases lay between the germline ends. CDR3 coding DNA: TGTGCCAGCAGCCCTACTGGAGGGTTGGAAAAACTGTTTTTT. The encoded protein is CASSPTGGLEKLFF.

A word on this clonotype: At one of its ends the junction is not consistent with the germline gene, which may arise from a read error. The rearrangement joins TRBV6-1 to TRBJ2-1, with D possibly being TRBD2 (5 bases). Germline V gene lookup returns CDR1 MNHNS and CDR2 SASEGT. CDR3 length equals 16 residues. CDR3 amino acids: CVSSEAALAGNNEQFF. CDR3 in DNA: TGTGTCAGCAGTGAAGCGGCGCTAGCAGGTAACAATGAGCAGTTCTTC.

In its sample, this clonotype was seen many times. The chain is built from TRBV5-1 and TRBJ2-1; the match to TRBD2 covers 14 bases. J gave up 9 bases and V 3 bases, and 8 bases lay outside the gene matches. Germline CDR1 is SGHRS and CDR2 is YFSETQ. The CDR3 runs 16 residues. CDR3 protein: CASSSMGLAGEGEQFF. The CDR3 DNA is TGCGCCAGCAGCTCTATGGGACTAGCGGGAGAGGGTGAGCAGTTCTTC. Together with reference TRBV5-1 and TRBJ2-1, the CDR3 gives the full variable domain: KAGVTQTPRYLIKTRGQQVTLSCSPISGHRSVSWYQQTPGQGLQFLFEYFSETQRNKGNFPGRFSGRQFSNSRSEMNVSTLELGDSALYLCASSSMGLAGEGEQFFGPGTRLTVL.

J is TRBJ2-7 and V is TRBV6-5; a possible D gene is TRBD1 (6 bases). CDR1 MNHEY and CDR2 SVGAGI come from the germline V gene. CDR3 length equals 14 residues. Trimming took off 6 bases at V and 2 bases at J, with 14 bases between the two ends. This CDR3 reads CASRRTVTAYEQYF. Here the CDR3 DNA reads TGTGCCAGCAGGCGGACAGTTACGGCCTACGAGCAGTACTTC.

In regard to this clonotype: Sequence at one end of the junction differs from germline and may be a read error. The rearrangement joins TRBV18 to TRBJ1-1; TRBD1 aligns across 9 bases. The CDR3 runs to 15 residues. Germline values: CDR1 KGHSH, CDR2 LQKENI. The CDR3 loop reads CASSPDRGKNTEVFF. Written as DNA, the CDR3 is TGTGCCAGCTCACCCGACAGGGGGAAGAATACTGAAGTTTTCTTT.

This clonotype was seen only a few times. The chain combines TRBV7-2 with TRBJ1-1; D uncertain. Trimming shortened V by 3 bases and J by 7 bases, and 12 bases separated the two germline ends. The CDR3 contains 13 residues. Germline V gene lookup returns CDR1 SGHTA and CDR2 FQGNSA. The CDR3 DNA is TGTGCCAGCAGCTTGCTTGGTCAGTTTGAAGCTTTCTTT. Translating it yields CASSLLGQFEAFF.

A note on this clonotype: One junction end disagrees with the germline gene, perhaps due to a read error. This rearrangement joins TRBV7-9 to TRBJ1-3, with a weak D call TRBD1 (6 bases). CDR1 is SEHNR and CDR2 is FQNEAQ in the germline V gene (reference sequence). The CDR3 covers 14 residues. CDR3 region: CASSRTVSGSTIYF. The CDR3 nucleotides are TGTGCCAGCAGCAGGACAGTTTCTGGAAGCACCATATATTTT.

The chain uses TRBV5-4 and TRBJ2-7; 13 nucleotides match TRBD2. Germline CDR1 reads SGHNT; CDR2 reads YYREEE (reference sequence). The ends lost 4 bases at V and 2 bases at J; junction bases unmatched: 3. This CDR3 is 15 amino acids long. The CDR3 loop reads CASSTGLAGAYEQYF. The CDR3 nucleotides read TGTGCCAGCAGCACCGGACTAGCGGGAGCCTACGAGCAGTACTTC.